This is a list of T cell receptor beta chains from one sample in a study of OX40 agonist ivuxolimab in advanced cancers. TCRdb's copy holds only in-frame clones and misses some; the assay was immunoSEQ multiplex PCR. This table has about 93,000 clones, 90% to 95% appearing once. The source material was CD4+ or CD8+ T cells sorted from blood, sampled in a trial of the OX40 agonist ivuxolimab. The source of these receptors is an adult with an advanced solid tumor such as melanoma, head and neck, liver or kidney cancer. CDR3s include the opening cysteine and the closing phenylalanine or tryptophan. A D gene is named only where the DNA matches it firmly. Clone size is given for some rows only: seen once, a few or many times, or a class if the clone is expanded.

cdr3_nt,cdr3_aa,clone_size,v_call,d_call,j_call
TGCGCCAGCAGACCGACAACTAATGAAAAACTGTTTTTT,CASRPTTNEKLFF,NA,TRBV5-1,NA,TRBJ1-4
TGTGCCAGCAGTCGGACAGGTACCTACGAGCAGTACTTC,CASSRTGTYEQYF,NA,TRBV6-6,TRBD1,TRBJ2-7
TGTGCCAGCAGCTTGGGGGCGGGAAGGGAGGAGCAGTTCTTC,CASSLGAGREEQFF,NA,TRBV5-4,NA,TRBJ2-1
TGTGCCAGCAGTGAAATGTGGGGCAGTGAAGCTTTCTTT,CASSEMWGSEAFF,once,TRBV2,NA,TRBJ1-1
TGCGCCAGCGAGAGCGGGAGAGGGACAGATACGCAGTATTTT,CASESGRGTDTQYF,NA,TRBV5-1,TRBD2,TRBJ2-3
TGTGCCAGCACGGGGCATGAGCAGCCCCAGCATTTT,CASTGHEQPQHF,NA,TRBV2,NA,TRBJ1-5
TGCAGCGGAACAGAGATAGGAGAGACCCAGTACTTC,CSGTEIGETQYF,NA,TRBV29-1,NA,TRBJ2-5
TGTGCCAGCAGTTTATGGGGAACAGGGGAAAATGGCTACACCTTC,CASSLWGTGENGYTF,NA,TRBV27,TRBD1,TRBJ1-2
TGTGCCAGCAGCAAAGACAGGGGGCGCGGGACTAGTTGCGAGCAGTACTTC,CASSKDRGRGTSCEQYF,once,TRBV21-1,NA,TRBJ2-7
TGTGCCAGCAGCCAAGATTCTAGCGGGGGATCCCCGCAGTACTTC,CASSQDSSGGSPQYF,NA,TRBV5-4,TRBD2,TRBJ2-7
TGTGCCAGTAGTAGACAGTCCTCTGGAAACACCATATATTTT,CASSRQSSGNTIYF,few,TRBV19,NA,TRBJ1-3
TGCGCCAGCAGCCAAGGGGGAGGTTCTAACTATGGCTACACCTTC,CASSQGGGSNYGYTF,NA,TRBV4-1,NA,TRBJ1-2
TGCAGTGCTAGGGGGAGCGAGCAGTACTTC,CSARGSEQYF,NA,TRBV20-1,NA,TRBJ2-7
TGTGCCAGTAGACCCGAGGGGGGGGCCTCCTACAATGAGCAGTTCTTC,CASRPEGGASYNEQFF,once,TRBV19,NA,TRBJ2-1
TGTGCCCAGACAGCTCCGAACACCGGGGAGCTGTTTTTT,CAQTAPNTGELFF,NA,TRBV5-8,NA,TRBJ2-2
TGTGCCAGCAGCCCCCACACCGGACAGGCCTACGAGCAGTACTTC,CASSPHTGQAYEQYF,NA,TRBV9,TRBD1,TRBJ2-7
TGTGCCAGCAGCTTAAACGCGGGAGAGGGGTTCAATGAGCAGTTCTTC,CASSLNAGEGFNEQFF,NA,TRBV7-3,TRBD2,TRBJ2-1
TGTGCCAGTAGTATGGGGACCCTTAATGAAAAACTGTTTTTT,CASSMGTLNEKLFF,NA,TRBV19,NA,TRBJ1-4
TGTGCCAGTAGCCAACAGGGTGGGTACACTGAAGCTTTCTTT,CASSQQGGYTEAFF,NA,TRBV19,NA,TRBJ1-1
TGTGCCAGCAGTTACTCGACAGCTTCTTTCTACGAGCAGTACTTC,CASSYSTASFYEQYF,NA,TRBV6-5,NA,TRBJ2-7
TGCAGCGTTGAGGGTGGTGGTTCCTACAATGAGCAGTTCTTC,CSVEGGGSYNEQFF,NA,TRBV29-1,NA,TRBJ2-1
TGTGCCAGCAGCCCGACGACAGGGGCCCTAGACAATGAGCAGTTCTTC,CASSPTTGALDNEQFF,NA,TRBV11-2,TRBD1,TRBJ2-1
TGTGCCAGCAGTTACAACGGAAGATCGGGCTACACCTTC,CASSYNGRSGYTF,once,TRBV6-5,NA,TRBJ1-2
TGTGCCAGCAGCAGGGATAGCAATCAGCCCCAGCATTTT,CASSRDSNQPQHF,few,TRBV7-6,NA,TRBJ1-5
TGTGCCAGCAGTCCCCCTCGACAGGGCACTGAAGCTTTCTTT,CASSPPRQGTEAFF,NA,TRBV6-5,TRBD1,TRBJ1-1
TGTGCCAAAAACAATGAGCAGTTCTTC,CAKNNEQFF,NA,TRBV11-3,NA,TRBJ2-1
TGTGCCAGCAGCCAACCGGGACAGAGAAACACTGAAGCTTTCTTT,CASSQPGQRNTEAFF,once,TRBV14,TRBD1,TRBJ1-1
TGTGCCAGCAGTTACTCCCTAGGACAATCCTACGAGCAGTACTTC,CASSYSLGQSYEQYF,few,TRBV6-5,NA,TRBJ2-7
TGTGCCTGGAGTGCCCCCAATCAGCCCCAGCATTTT,CAWSAPNQPQHF,NA,TRBV30,NA,TRBJ1-5
TGTGCCAGCAGCGGAGGCCGGGTGATAGAGCGGGGGGGCCATGAGCAGTTCTTC,CASSGGRVIERGGHEQFF,NA,TRBV9,TRBD2,TRBJ2-1
TGCGCCAGTAGAGACAGCATTCTCTATAATTCACCCCTCCACTTT,CASRDSILYNSPLHF,NA,TRBV5-1,NA,TRBJ1-6
TGTGCCAGCAGCCTTAATTCACCCCTCCACTTT,CASSLNSPLHF,few,TRBV9,NA,TRBJ1-6
TGTGCCAGCAGTTGGACAGGGTACGGCTACACCTTC,CASSWTGYGYTF,NA,TRBV6-1,TRBD1,TRBJ1-2
TGCGCCAGCAGCCAAGATCGGCTAGCGGGGGGTTGGGGGGAGCTGTTTTTT,CASSQDRLAGGWGELFF,NA,TRBV4-1,TRBD2,TRBJ2-2
TGTGCCAGCAGTTACTCAGGGTCGGGTGGAACTTTCTTT,CASSYSGSGGTFF,NA,TRBV6-5,NA,TRBJ1-1
TGTGCCAGCAGTTACACAGGGGCCGGGGAGACCCAGTACTTC,CASSYTGAGETQYF,NA,TRBV6-5,TRBD1,TRBJ2-5
TGTGCCAGCAGCAAAGACATGCCGGGGTATGACAGGGGTACTAGCACAGATACGCAGTATTTT,CASSKDMPGYDRGTSTDTQYF,NA,TRBV21-1,NA,TRBJ2-3
TGTGCCAGCACCAAAAGTACTAGCGGAATAAATGAGCAGTTCTTC,CASTKSTSGINEQFF,NA,TRBV6-5,TRBD2,TRBJ2-1
TGTGCCAGCAGCCCAGATCGGTACGAGCAGTACTTC,CASSPDRYEQYF,few,TRBV11-3,NA,TRBJ2-7
TGCGCCAGCAGCACCGGACAGGGGAACACTGAAGCTTTCTTT,CASSTGQGNTEAFF,NA,TRBV5-1,TRBD1,TRBJ1-1
TGTGCCAGTAGTGAGGGGGCCTACTACACTGAAGCTTTCTTT,CASSEGAYYTEAFF,NA,TRBV19,TRBD1,TRBJ1-1
TGTGCCTGGACCTGGCGGATCGGATTGAACACTGAAGCTTTCTTT,CAWTWRIGLNTEAFF,NA,TRBV30,NA,TRBJ1-1
TGTGCCACCTCCGTAGCGGGAGTTATTACAGATACGCAGTATTTT,CATSVAGVITDTQYF,once,TRBV19,TRBD2,TRBJ2-3
TGTGCCAGCAGTGAAGTAACTAGCGGTTATTTTGAGCAGTTCTTC,CASSEVTSGYFEQFF,NA,TRBV6-1,TRBD2,TRBJ2-1
TGTGCCAGCAGCCTACTAGCGGGAGGAGAGACCCAGTACTTC,CASSLLAGGETQYF,NA,TRBV7-9,TRBD2,TRBJ2-5
TGCGCCAGCAGCCATGACTGGACTAACTATGGCTACACCTTC,CASSHDWTNYGYTF,NA,TRBV5-1,NA,TRBJ1-2
TGTGCCAGCAGCCAAGGACTAGCGGGGGGGCAAGAGACCCAGTACTTC,CASSQGLAGGQETQYF,NA,TRBV4-2,TRBD2,TRBJ2-5
TGTGCCAGCAGTTCCGGACAGGCGAACTATGGCTACACCTTC,CASSSGQANYGYTF,NA,TRBV28,TRBD1,TRBJ1-2
TGTGCCAGCCAACCGGAGGGCAGGGGCGATCAGCCCCAGCATTTT,CASQPEGRGDQPQHF,few,TRBV19,NA,TRBJ1-5
TGTGCCAGCAGCGTAGTGTTTACCGGGGAGCTGTTTTTT,CASSVVFTGELFF,NA,TRBV9,NA,TRBJ2-2
TGTGCCAGCAGCGTAGGGGGTGACCCTTATCAGCCCCAGCATTTT,CASSVGGDPYQPQHF,NA,TRBV9,NA,TRBJ1-5
TGTGCCTGGAGTGTAGGTTTGGGACTAGCGGGGGCCCAGATCTATATCACAGATACGCAGTATTTT,CAWSVGLGLAGAQIYITDTQYF,once,TRBV30,TRBD2,TRBJ2-3
TGTGCCAGCAGTGAAGCGTGGGGCAGGTTCGGATCGAATGAAAAACTGTTTTTT,CASSEAWGRFGSNEKLFF,NA,TRBV6-1,NA,TRBJ1-4
TGTGCCTGGAGGGGCAGGCTACCCGGAAACACCATATATTTT,CAWRGRLPGNTIYF,NA,TRBV30,NA,TRBJ1-3
TGTGCCAGCAGCTCCGGGCGCTCAGGCAATCAGCCCCAGCATTTT,CASSSGRSGNQPQHF,NA,TRBV6-5,NA,TRBJ1-5
TGTGCCAGCAGCCAGGAAACAGGGGGTTTCTATGGCTACACCTTC,CASSQETGGFYGYTF,NA,TRBV14,TRBD1,TRBJ1-2
TGTGCCAGCAGCTTCCGAACTAGCGGGGGGAGCACAGATACGCAGTATTTT,CASSFRTSGGSTDTQYF,NA,TRBV11-2,TRBD2,TRBJ2-3
TGTGCCAGCAGTGACGAAGGGTGGGAGCAGTACTTC,CASSDEGWEQYF,NA,TRBV2,NA,TRBJ2-7